The present T cell receptor beta chain was sequenced within a study of T cell repertoires in cytomegalovirus infection. On the study more broadly: The public TCR beta signatures pointed to both CMV infection and matching HLA type.

This clonotype was found many times. The antigen remains unidentified. Study-level results: Summed frequency of public TCR beta families distinguished CMV carriers with the relevant HLA. Dominating the ex vivo response were HLA-C-restricted CMV-specific TCR beta clonotypes.

TCRdb independently ran MiXCR on the reads; one entry per CDR3 protein. This table holds under 250,000 distinct CDR3 sequences, about 7% found once. Trimming left V 7 bases short and J 5 bases short, with 9 bases between. From germline, CDR1 is DFQATT and CDR2 SNEGSKA (reference sequence). This CDR3 is 11 amino acids long. The TCR originated in a human donor in good health (CMV status not recorded). Some clones in this sample may be carry-over from other donors' samples. This sequence joins TRBV20-1 and TRBJ2-1; no clear D gene. The sequenced material came from PBMCs. CDR3 amino acids: CSVWRNNEQFF. CDR3 in DNA: TGCAGTGTTTGGCGGAACAATGAGCAGTTCTTC.